This section outlines one TCR beta chain sequence together with its context. V shed 5 bases and J 13 bases; nucleotides not matched to a gene: 10. The CDR3 runs 13 residues. Germline lookup yields CDR1 LNHDA and CDR2 SQIVND (reference sequence). The data originate from a study of blood T cell repertoires in COVID-19. Across the study: Whether acute or convalescent, the COVID-19 samples came from the United States, Italy and Spain. Sources were T cells, B-cell-depleted T cells, or PBMCs; the material itself was cDNA or gDNA.

Original analysis: Reference gene primer amplification gave nucleated cell count estimates. Libraries were prepared by immunoSEQ multiplex PCR; TCRdb keeps only in-frame clonotypes and omits some of them. V, J and clone size derive from that table, while D and trimming were established from the DNA sequence. Of 250,000 to 300,000 clones listed, under 90% are singletons. The sequenced sample consisted of peripheral blood. V and J are TRBV19 and TRBJ2-2; TRBD2 aligns across 7 bases. This receptor was identified in a woman aged 55-69 years with active or convalescent COVID-19. The CDR3 protein is CASSEVGGSGLFF. The CDR3 DNA follows: TGTGCCAGTAGTGAAGTGGGAGGGAGCGGGCTGTTTTTT.